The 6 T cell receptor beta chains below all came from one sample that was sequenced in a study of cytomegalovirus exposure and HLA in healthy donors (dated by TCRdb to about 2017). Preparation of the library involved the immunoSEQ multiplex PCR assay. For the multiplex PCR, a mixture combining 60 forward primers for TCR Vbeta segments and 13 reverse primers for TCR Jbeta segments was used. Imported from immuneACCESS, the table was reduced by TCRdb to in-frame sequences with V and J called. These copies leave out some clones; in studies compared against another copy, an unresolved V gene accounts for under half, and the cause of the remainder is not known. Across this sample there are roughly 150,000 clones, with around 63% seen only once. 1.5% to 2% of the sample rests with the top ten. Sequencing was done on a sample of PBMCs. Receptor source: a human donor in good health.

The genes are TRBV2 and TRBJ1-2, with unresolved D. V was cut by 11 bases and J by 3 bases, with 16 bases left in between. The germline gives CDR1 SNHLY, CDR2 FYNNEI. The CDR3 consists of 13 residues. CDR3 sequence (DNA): TGTGCCGCTTCACGGGATCTAGACTATGGCTACACCTTC. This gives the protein CAASRDLDYGYTF. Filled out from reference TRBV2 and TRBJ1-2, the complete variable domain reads EPEVTQTPSHQVTQMGQEVILRCVPISNHLYFYWYRQILGQKVEFLVSFYNNEISEKSEIFDDQFSVERPDGSNFTLKIRSTKLEDSAMYFCAASRDLDYGYTFGSGTRLTVV.

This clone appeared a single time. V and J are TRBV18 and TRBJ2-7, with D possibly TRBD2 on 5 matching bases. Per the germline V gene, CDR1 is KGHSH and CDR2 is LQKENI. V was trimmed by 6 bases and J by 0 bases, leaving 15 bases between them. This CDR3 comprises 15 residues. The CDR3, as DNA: TGTGCCAGCTCCCTTCGGGATGGCAGCTCCTACGAGCAGTACTTC. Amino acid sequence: CASSLRDGSSYEQYF.

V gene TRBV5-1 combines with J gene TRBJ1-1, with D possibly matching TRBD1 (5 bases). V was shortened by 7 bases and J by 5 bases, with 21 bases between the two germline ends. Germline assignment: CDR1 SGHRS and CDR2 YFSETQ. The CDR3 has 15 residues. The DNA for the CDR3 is TGCGCCAGCTTCGAAGGGGCGGAGTTTGGGACTGAAGCTTTCTTT. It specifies CASFEGAEFGTEAFF.

DNA for the CDR3: TGTGCCAGCCACTTAGCGGGAGGGCCATACGAGCAGTACTTC. This sequence encodes CASHLAGGPYEQYF. The rearrangement links TRBV7-9 to TRBJ2-7; 11 nucleotides align to TRBD2. The V and J ends lost 8 bases and 4 bases, in that order; junction bases with no gene match: 7. Germline CDR1 reads SEHNR; CDR2 reads FQNEAQ (reference sequence). The CDR3 contains 14 residues.

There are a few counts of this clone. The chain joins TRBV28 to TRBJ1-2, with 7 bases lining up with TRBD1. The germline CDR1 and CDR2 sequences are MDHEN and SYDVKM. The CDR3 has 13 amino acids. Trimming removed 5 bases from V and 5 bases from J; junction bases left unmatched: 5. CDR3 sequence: CASSRGGYYGYTF. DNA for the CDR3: TGTGCCAGCAGTCGAGGGGGCTATTATGGCTACACCTTC.

DNA for the CDR3: TGTGCCAGCAGCGTCCTCCGGACTAGCGCCTACAATGAGCAGTTCTTC. Translating gives CASSVLRTSAYNEQFF. The chain has TRBV9 and TRBJ2-1; 9 bases are shared with TRBD2. The CDR3 totals 16 residues. Germline lookup yields CDR1 SGDLS and CDR2 YYNGEE. V dropped 2 bases and J dropped 2; count of bases not matched to a gene: 5.